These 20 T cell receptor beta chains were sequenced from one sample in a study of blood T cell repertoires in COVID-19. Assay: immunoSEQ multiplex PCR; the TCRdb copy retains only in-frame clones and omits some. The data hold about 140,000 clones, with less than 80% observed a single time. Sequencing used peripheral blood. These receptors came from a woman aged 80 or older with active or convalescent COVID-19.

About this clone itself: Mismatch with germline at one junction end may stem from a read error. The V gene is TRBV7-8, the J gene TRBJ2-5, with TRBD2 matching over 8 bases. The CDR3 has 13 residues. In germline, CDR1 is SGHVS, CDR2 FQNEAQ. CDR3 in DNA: TGTGCCAGCAGATTAGCGGGGCTGGAGACCCAGTACTTC. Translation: CASRLAGLETQYF.

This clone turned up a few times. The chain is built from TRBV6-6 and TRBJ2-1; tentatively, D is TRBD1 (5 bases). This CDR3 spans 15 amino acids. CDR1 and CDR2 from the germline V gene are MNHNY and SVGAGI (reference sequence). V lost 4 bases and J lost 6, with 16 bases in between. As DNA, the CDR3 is TGTGCCAGCAGTTTCGGGCTTGTAAGGGGCAATGAGCAGTTCTTC. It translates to CASSFGLVRGNEQFF.

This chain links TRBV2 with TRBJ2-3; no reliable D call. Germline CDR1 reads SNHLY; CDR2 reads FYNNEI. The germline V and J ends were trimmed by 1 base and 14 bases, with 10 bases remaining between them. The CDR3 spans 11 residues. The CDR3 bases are TGTGCCAGCAGTGAAGGGAGAGTTGCGTATTTT. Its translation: CASSEGRVAYF.

In DNA form, the CDR3 reads TGTGCCATCAGTCACAAAAAACCAGGGTCGGGGGGCTCCTACGAGCAGTACTTC. Translation: CAISHKKPGSGGSYEQYF. The rearrangement links TRBV10-3 to TRBJ2-7, with 7 positions matching TRBD2. J lost 0 bases, V lost 5 bases, and 16 bases had no gene match. The germline gives CDR1 ENHRY, CDR2 SYGVKD. The CDR3 runs to 18 residues.

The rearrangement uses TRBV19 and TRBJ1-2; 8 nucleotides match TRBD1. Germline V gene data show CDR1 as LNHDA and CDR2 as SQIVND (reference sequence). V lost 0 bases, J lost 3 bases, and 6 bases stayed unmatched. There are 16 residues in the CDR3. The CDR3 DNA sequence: TGTGCCAGTAGTATAGAACCTGGACAGGGTTACTATGGCTACACCTTC. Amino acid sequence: CASSIEPGQGYYGYTF.

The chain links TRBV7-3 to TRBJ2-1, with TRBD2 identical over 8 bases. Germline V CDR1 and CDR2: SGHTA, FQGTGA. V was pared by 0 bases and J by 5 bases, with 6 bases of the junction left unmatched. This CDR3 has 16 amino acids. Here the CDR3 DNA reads TGTGCCAGCAGCTTAACTAGCGGGGAGTATAACAATGAGCAGTTCTTC. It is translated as CASSLTSGEYNNEQFF.

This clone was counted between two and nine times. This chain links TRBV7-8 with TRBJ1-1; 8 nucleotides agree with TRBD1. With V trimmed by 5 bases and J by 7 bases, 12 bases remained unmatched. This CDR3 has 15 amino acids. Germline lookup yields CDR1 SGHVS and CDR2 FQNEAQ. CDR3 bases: TGTGCCAGCAGCCTACAACAGGGGGGAGGGTTTGAAGCTTTCTTT. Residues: CASSLQQGGGFEAFF. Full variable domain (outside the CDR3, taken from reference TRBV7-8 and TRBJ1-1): GAGVSQSPRYKVAKRGQDVALRCDPISGHVSLFWYQQALGQGPEFLTYFQNEAQLDKSGLPSDRFFAERPEGSVSTLKIQRTQQEDSAVYLCASSLQQGGGFEAFFGQGTRLTVV.

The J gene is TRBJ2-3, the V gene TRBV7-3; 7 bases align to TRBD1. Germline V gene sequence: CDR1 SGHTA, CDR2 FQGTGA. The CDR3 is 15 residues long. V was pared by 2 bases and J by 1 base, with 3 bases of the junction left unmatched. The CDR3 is CASSLQGVGTDTQYF. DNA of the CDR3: TGTGCCAGCAGCTTACAGGGGGTCGGCACAGATACGCAGTATTTT. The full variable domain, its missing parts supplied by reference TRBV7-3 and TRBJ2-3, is GAGVSQTPSNKVTEKGKYVELRCDPISGHTALYWYRQSLGQGPEFLIYFQGTGAADDSGLPNDRFFAVRPEGSVSTLKIQRTERGDSAVYLCASSLQGVGTDTQYFGPGTRLTVL.

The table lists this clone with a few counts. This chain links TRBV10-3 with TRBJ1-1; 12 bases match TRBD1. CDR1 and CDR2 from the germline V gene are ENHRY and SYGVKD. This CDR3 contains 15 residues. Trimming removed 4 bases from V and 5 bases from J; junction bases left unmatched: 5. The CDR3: CAISGGTGGITEAFF. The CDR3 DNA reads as TGTGCCATCAGTGGGGGGACAGGGGGCATTACTGAAGCTTTCTTT.

CDR3: CAGRGGATEAFF. The CDR3 DNA is TGTGCCGGGAGGGGCGGAGCCACTGAAGCTTTCTTT. V usage is TRBV12-3 or TRBV12-4 and J usage is TRBJ1-1; possible D gene TRBD1, 5 bases. The CDR3 has 12 amino acids. V dropped 11 bases and J dropped 4 bases, with 14 bases sitting between them.

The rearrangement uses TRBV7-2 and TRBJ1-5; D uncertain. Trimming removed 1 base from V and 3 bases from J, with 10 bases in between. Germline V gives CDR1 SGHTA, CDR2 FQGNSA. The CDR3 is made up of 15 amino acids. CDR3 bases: TGTGCCAGCAGCTTAGTGACGGGGAACAATCAGCCCCAGCATTTT. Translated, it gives CASSLVTGNNQPQHF.

CDR3 amino acids: CASYPDRGRNSPLHF. The CDR3 DNA reads as TGTGCTAGCTACCCTGATCGAGGTAGGAATTCACCCCTCCACTTT. The chain joins TRBV7-7 to TRBJ1-6; D gene unclear. Per germline, CDR1 SSHAT and CDR2 FNYEAQ (reference sequence). The CDR3 is 15 amino acids.

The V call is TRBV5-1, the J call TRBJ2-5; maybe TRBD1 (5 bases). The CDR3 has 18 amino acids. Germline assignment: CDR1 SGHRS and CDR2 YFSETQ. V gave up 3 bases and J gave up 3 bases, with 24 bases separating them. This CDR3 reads CASSSHKDRRTKKETQYF. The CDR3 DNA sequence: TGCGCCAGCAGCTCACATAAAGACCGGCGGACAAAAAAAGAGACCCAGTACTTC.

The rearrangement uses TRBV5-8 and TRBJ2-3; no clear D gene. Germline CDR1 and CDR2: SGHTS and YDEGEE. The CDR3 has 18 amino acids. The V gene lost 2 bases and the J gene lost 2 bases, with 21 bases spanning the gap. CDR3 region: CASSFGRSGFLYTDTQYF. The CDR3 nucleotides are TGTGCCAGCAGCTTCGGAAGGAGTGGGTTTCTTTACACAGATACGCAGTATTTT.

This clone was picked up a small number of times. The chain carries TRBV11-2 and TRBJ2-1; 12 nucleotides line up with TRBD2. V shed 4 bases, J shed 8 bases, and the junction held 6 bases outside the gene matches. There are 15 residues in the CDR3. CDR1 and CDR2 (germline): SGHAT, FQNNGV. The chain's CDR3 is CASSYGTSGPDEQFF. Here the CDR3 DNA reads TGTGCCAGCAGCTATGGGACTAGCGGGCCCGATGAGCAGTTCTTC.

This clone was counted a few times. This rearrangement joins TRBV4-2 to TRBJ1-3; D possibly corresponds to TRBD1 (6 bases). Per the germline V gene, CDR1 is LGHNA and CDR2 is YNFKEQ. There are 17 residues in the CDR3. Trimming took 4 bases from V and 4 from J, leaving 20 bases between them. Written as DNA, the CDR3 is TGTGCCAGCAGCCCAGACCTTGGAGGACAGTCGGGAAACACCATATATTTT. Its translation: CASSPDLGGQSGNTIYF.

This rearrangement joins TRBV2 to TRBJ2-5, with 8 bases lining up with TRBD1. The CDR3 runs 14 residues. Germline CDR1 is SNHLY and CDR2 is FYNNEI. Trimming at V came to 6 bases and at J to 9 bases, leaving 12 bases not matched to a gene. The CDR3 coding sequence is TGTGCCAGCAGCACCAGGGGGCCGCCGGGGGCCCAGTACTTC. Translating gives CASSTRGPPGAQYF.

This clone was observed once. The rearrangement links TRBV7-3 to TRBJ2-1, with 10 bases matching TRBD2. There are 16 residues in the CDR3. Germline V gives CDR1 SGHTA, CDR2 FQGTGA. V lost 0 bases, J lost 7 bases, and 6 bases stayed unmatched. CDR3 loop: CASSLTRSGGINEQFF. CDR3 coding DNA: TGTGCCAGCAGCTTAACACGTAGCGGGGGGATTAATGAGCAGTTCTTC. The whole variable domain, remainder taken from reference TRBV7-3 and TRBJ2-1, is GAGVSQTPSNKVTEKGKYVELRCDPISGHTALYWYRQSLGQGPEFLIYFQGTGAADDSGLPNDRFFAVRPEGSVSTLKIQRTERGDSAVYLCASSLTRSGGINEQFFGPGTRLTVL.

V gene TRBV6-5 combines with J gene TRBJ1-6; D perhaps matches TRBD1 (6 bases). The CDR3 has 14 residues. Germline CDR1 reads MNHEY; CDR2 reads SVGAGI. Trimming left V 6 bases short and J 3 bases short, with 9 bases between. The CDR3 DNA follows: TGTGCCAGCAGCGACAGGTTCTATAATTCACCCCTCCACTTT. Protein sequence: CASSDRFYNSPLHF.

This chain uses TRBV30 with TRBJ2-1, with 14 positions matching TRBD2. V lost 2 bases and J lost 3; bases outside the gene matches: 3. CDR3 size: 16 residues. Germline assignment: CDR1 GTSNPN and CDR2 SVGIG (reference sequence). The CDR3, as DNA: TGTGCCTGGAGTACCGGGACTAGCGGGGGCTACAATGAGCAGTTCTTC. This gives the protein CAWSTGTSGGYNEQFF. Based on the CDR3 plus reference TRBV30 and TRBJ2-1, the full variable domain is SQTIHQWPATLVQPVGSPLSLECTVEGTSNPNLYWYRQAAGRGLQLLFYSVGIGQISSEVPQNLSASRPQDRQFILSSKKLLLSDSGFYLCAWSTGTSGGYNEQFFGPGTRLTVL.